This record concerns one T cell receptor (beta chain) sequence. The target antigen is unknown. The time point: late sampling 161 to 241 days after vaccination in a few convalescent patients. Treatment given: roughly 11-day PBMC culture with coronavirus spike peptide pools or control peptides (ViraFEST assay). A negative selection step was used to isolate CD4+ T cells once culture had run for around 10 days. The sample comes from a study of vaccination and CD4 T cells after COVID-19. Turning to the study itself: A few convalescent patients were sampled at day 14 and days 161 to 241 post-vaccination. Stimulation used overlapping spike peptides from SARS-CoV-2, HCoV-NL63, HCoV-OC43 and HCoV-229E. Study observations and caveats: Relatively few convalescent patients and no early post-infection timepoints were analyzed.

Trimming cost V 4 bases and J 5 bases, with 13 bases left between them. The CDR3 sequence is 15 residues long. Germline V gives CDR1 SGHRS, CDR2 YFSETQ. The assay that was used to sequence DNA from cultured CD4+ T cells was the Oncomine TCR Beta short-read assay. MiXCR was run by TCRdb on the PCR reads, yielding one entry per CDR3 protein. The sample gives approximately 18,000 distinct CDR3 sequences, roughly 40% of which show up once; about a sixth is in the top ten. The chain links TRBV5-1 to TRBJ1-6; the D is unclear. The clonotype originates from a human donor who had recovered from COVID-19. Here the sequenced sample was CD4+ T cells from blood, cultured in vitro, taken about 7 months after SARS-CoV-2 vaccination. CDR3 sequence: CASSRTGRDNSPLHF. DNA of the CDR3: TGCGCCAGCAGCCGGACGGGGAGGGATAATTCACCCCTCCACTTT.